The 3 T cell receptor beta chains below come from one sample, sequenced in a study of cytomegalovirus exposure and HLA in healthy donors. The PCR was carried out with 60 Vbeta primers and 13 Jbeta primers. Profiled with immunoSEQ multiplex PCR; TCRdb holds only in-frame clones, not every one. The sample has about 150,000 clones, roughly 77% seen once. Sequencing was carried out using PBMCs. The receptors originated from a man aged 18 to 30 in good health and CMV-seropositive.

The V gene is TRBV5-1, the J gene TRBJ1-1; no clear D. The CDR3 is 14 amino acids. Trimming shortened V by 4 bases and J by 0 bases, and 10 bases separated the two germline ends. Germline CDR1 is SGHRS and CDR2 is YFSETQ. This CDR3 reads CASSLRMVNTEAFF. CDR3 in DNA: TGCGCCAGCAGCCTAAGAATGGTGAACACTGAAGCTTTCTTT.

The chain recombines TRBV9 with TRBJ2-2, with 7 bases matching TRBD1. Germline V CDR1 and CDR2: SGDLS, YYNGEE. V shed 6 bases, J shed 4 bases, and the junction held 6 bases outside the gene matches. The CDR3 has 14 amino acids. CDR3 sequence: CASTSTGSTGELFF. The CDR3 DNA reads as TGTGCCAGCACCTCGACAGGGAGCACCGGGGAGCTGTTTTTT.

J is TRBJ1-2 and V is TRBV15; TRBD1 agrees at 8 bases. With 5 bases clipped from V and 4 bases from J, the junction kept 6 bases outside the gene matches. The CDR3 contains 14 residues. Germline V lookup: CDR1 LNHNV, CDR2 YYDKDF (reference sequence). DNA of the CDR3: TGTGCCACCAGCCGTAACGACAGGGGCTATGGCTACACCTTC. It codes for CATSRNDRGYGYTF.